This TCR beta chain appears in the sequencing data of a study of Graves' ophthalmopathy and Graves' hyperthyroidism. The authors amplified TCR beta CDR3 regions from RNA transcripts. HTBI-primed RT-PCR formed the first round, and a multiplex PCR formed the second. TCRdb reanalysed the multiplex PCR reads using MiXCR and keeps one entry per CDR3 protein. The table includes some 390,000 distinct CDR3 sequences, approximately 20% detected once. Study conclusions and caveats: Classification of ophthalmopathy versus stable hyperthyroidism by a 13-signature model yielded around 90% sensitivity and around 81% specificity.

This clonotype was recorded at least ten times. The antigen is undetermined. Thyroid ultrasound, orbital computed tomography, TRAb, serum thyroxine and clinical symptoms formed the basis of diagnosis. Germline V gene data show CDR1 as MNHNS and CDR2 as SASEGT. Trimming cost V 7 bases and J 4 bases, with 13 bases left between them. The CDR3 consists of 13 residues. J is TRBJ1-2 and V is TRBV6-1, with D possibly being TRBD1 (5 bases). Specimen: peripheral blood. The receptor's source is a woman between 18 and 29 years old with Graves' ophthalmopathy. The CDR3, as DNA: TGTGCCAGCACCCAACCGGGACCCTATGGCTACACCTTC. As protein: CASTQPGPYGYTF.